This T cell receptor beta chain was documented in a study of neurological immune-mediated disorders. The germline gives CDR1 SGHTA, CDR2 FQGNSA. The CDR3 is made up of 14 amino acids. Between the trimmed V and J ends, which lost 5 bases and 5 bases, there was a span of 15 bases. Unsorted libraries used 2 million PBMCs kept at -80 degrees C. This clonotype has at least ten counts. Per sequencing run, 15-18 subjects together gave over 170 million TCR-beta sequences. TCRdb reprocessed the 5' RACE reads via MiXCR and lists one record per CDR3 protein. The sample consists of more than 70,000 distinct CDR3 sequences, 15% to 20% of them appearing once.

The source is a woman between 40 and 50 years old in good health. The genes are TRBV7-2 and TRBJ2-5, with D possibly being TRBD2 (5 bases). Sequenced input: PBMCs. The CDR3 nucleotides are TGTGCCAGCAGCCCCCCTGAGGGAGAGGAGACCCAGTACTTC. Amino acids: CASSPPEGEETQYF.